A single T cell receptor (beta chain) is shown here with its context. Its target is not known. The data stem from a study of shared clonotypes between healthy human individuals. Findings and limits, study-wide: A reduction in generation probabilities was seen for non-shared clonotypes relative to those shared by all four donors.

Measured with immunoSEQ multiplex PCR; TCRdb has only the in-frame clones, and not every one. Among approximately 82,000 clones listed, 60% to 70% were seen once. CCR7-negative CD45RA+ TemRA cells were combined with CD45RO+ cells to form CD8 memory. Trimming removed 3 bases from V and 1 base from J; junction bases left unmatched: 5. Germline assignment: CDR1 MNHNS and CDR2 SASEGT. The CDR3 extends over 16 amino acids. V usage is TRBV6-1 and J usage is TRBJ2-3; 9 nucleotides line up with TRBD2. The receptor's source is a man aged 30 to 39 in good health. Sequenced: memory CD8+ T cells sorted from blood. The subset denotes: CD45RO+ cells pooled with CCR7-negative TemRA cells. The CDR3 sequence: CASSDIAGDGTDTQYF. CDR3 DNA: TGTGCCAGCAGTGACATAGCGGGAGATGGCACAGATACGCAGTATTTT.